This T cell receptor (beta chain) was observed in a study of cytomegalovirus exposure and HLA in healthy donors. Findings and limits, study-wide: A highly shared variant cluster was judged a likely technical artifact. In a later analysis, 16,951 TCR beta sequences were associated with HLA alleles at 0.05 false discovery rate.

Comments on this clone: Its specificity is unknown.

The PCR contained 60 Vbeta and 13 Jbeta primers. Assay: immunoSEQ multiplex PCR; the TCRdb copy retains only in-frame clones and omits some. The sample holds about 85,000 clones, 50% to 75% seen once. V dropped 6 bases and J dropped 3; count of bases not matched to a gene: 11. The germline V gene has CDR1 KGHSH and CDR2 LQKENI. CDR3 length: 16 residues. The origin of this receptor is a man aged 25-45 years in good health and CMV-seronegative. The rearrangement uses TRBV18 and TRBJ2-7; 10 bases are a match to TRBD1. Material: PBMCs. The CDR3 nucleotides read TGTGCCAGCTCTCAACCTAGACAGGGGGCGGTCTACGAGCAGTACTTC. Its translation is CASSQPRQGAVYEQYF. Based on the CDR3 plus reference TRBV18 and TRBJ2-7, the full variable domain is NAGVMQNPRHLVRRRGQEARLRCSPMKGHSHVYWYRQLPEEGLKFMVYLQKENIIDESGMPKERFSAEFPKEGPSILRIQQVVRGDSAAYFCASSQPRQGAVYEQYFGPGTRLTVT.